The rows below give T cell receptor beta chains drawn from one sample of a study of STAT3 mutations in large granular lymphocyte leukemia. TCRdb's copy holds only in-frame clones and misses some; the assay was immunoSEQ multiplex PCR. This table has roughly 3,000 clones, approximately 88% appearing once. The source material was peripheral blood mononuclear cells. The source is a middle-aged man with T-cell large granular lymphocyte leukemia. Some clones in this sample may be carry-over from other donors' samples. The CDR3 runs from the conserved cysteine through the conserved F or W. A D gene is named only where the DNA matches it firmly. The size entry is marked missing in some rows and otherwise reads once, few, many or a size class.

>TRBD1|TRBV27|TRBJ1-5|.
CASSSSGTVEPQHF
TGTGCCAGCAGTTCTTCCGGGACAGTGGAACCCCAGCATTTT
>TRBD2|TRBV7-9|TRBJ2-3|once
CASSFSGGADTQYF
TGTGCCAGCAGCTTTAGCGGGGGGGCTGATACGCAGTATTTT
>.|TRBV7-2|TRBJ2-5|.
CASSRSGTNQETQYF
TGTGCCAGCAGCCGCTCCGGGACAAACCAAGAGACCCAGTACTTC
>.|TRBV5-6|TRBJ1-4|once
CASSGVPEEKLFF
TGTGCCAGCAGCGGGGTTCCCGAAGAAAAACTGTTTTTT
>.|TRBV5-4|TRBJ2-5|.
CASSPRGTAQETQYF
TGTGCCAGCAGCCCACGCGGGACAGCGCAAGAGACCCAGTACTTC
>.|TRBV4-3|TRBJ2-2|.
CASSQAGLGVGLPGELFF
TGCGCCAGCAGCCAAGCGGGGCTGGGAGTAGGGCTCCCCGGGGAGCTGTTTTTT
>.|TRBV15|TRBJ1-1|few
CATKGATEAFF
TGTGCCACCAAAGGAGCCACTGAAGCTTTCTTT
>.|TRBV5-1|TRBJ1-2|.
CASSLPYKAFRGYTF
TGCGCCAGCAGCTTGCCGTACAAGGCGTTTCGAGGTTACACCTTC
>.|TRBV19|TRBJ2-1|.
CASSLGVGPRSNEQFF
TGTGCCAGTAGTCTGGGAGTTGGCCCACGTAGCAATGAGCAGTTCTTC
>TRBD2|TRBV7-9|TRBJ2-7|.
CASTPRGVLYEQYF
TGTGCCAGCACCCCTCGGGGGGTTCTCTACGAGCAGTACTTC
>.|TRBV7-9|TRBJ2-3|.
CASSLLTSTSTDTQYF
TGTGCCAGCAGCTTATTAACATCTACTAGCACAGATACGCAGTATTTT
>TRBD1|TRBV5-1|TRBJ1-3|.
CASSLTPTGGRLTGNTIYF
TGCGCCAGCAGCCTTACTCCGACAGGGGGCCGCCTTACTGGAAACACCATATATTTT
>.|TRBV7-9|TRBJ1-5|.
CASSFSGNSNQPQHF
TGTGCCAGCAGCTTTTCAGGGAATAGCAATCAGCCCCAGCATTTT
>.|TRBV2|TRBJ1-6|.
CASSEGVRNSPLHF
TGTGCCAGCAGCGAGGGGGTTCGGAATTCACCCCTCCACTTT
>TRBD2|TRBV7-2|TRBJ2-7|.
CASSPRTSIDEQYF
TGTGCCAGCAGCCCCCGGACTAGCATCGACGAGCAGTACTTC
>.|TRBV27|TRBJ1-1|.
CASSLAVTSEAFF
TGTGCCAGCAGTTTAGCAGTCACCTCTGAAGCTTTCTTT
>TRBD2|TRBV15|TRBJ2-2|.
CATSRLGGGATGELFF
TGTGCCACCAGCCGTCTAGGCGGGGGGGCAACCGGGGAGCTGTTTTTT
>TRBD1|TRBV7-8|TRBJ1-6|.
CASSLEWTGGGNSPLHF
TGTGCCAGCAGCTTAGAGTGGACAGGGGGCGGTAATTCACCCCTCCACTTT
>.|TRBV5-1|TRBJ2-3|.
CASSLAAEFNKNTDTQYF
TGCGCCAGCAGCTTGGCCGCCGAGTTCAACAAAAACACAGATACGCAGTATTTT
>.|TRBV7-4|TRBJ2-6|.
CASSRRCSQSRANVLTF
TGTGCCAGCAGCCGAAGATGCTCACAAAGTCGGGCCAACGTCCTGACTTTC
>.|TRBV5-4|TRBJ1-6|.
CASSFHRDNSPLHF
TGTGCCAGCAGCTTCCACAGAGATAATTCACCCCTCCACTTT
>.|TRBV28|TRBJ1-3|.
CASSEDKRNTIYF
TGTGCCAGCAGTGAGGACAAACGAAACACCATATATTTT
>.|TRBV6-5|TRBJ1-4|.
CASSYSGVTNEKLFF
TGTGCCAGCAGTTACTCAGGGGTTACTAATGAAAAACTGTTTTTT
>.|TRBV5-4|TRBJ1-6|.
CASSITGVGDSPLHF
TGTGCCAGCAGCATAACCGGCGTAGGGGATTCACCCCTCCACTTT
>.|TRBV7-9|TRBJ2-5|.
CASSWPDVETQYF
TGTGCCAGCAGCTGGCCGGACGTGGAGACCCAGTACTTC
>TRBD1|TRBV28|TRBJ2-2|once
CASSLDRGLNGELFF
TGTGCCAGCAGCCTCGACAGGGGGCTTAACGGGGAGCTGTTTTTT
>TRBD1|TRBV5-4|TRBJ1-2|.
CASSLGSRGQDTYGYTF
TGTGCCAGCAGCTTGGGTAGCCGGGGACAGGACACCTATGGCTACACCTTC
>TRBD2|TRBV4-3|TRBJ2-6|.
CASSQVAGIGANVLTF
TGCGCCAGCAGCCAAGTAGCGGGGATTGGGGCCAACGTCCTGACTTTC
>TRBD2|TRBV7-2|TRBJ2-5|.
CASSLGLAGEQETQYF
TGTGCCAGCAGCTTGGGACTAGCGGGGGAGCAAGAGACCCAGTACTTC
>.|TRBV9|TRBJ2-7|.
CASSVGGKTSYEQYF
TGTGCCAGCAGCGTAGGAGGGAAGACTTCCTACGAGCAGTACTTC
>.|TRBV5-6|TRBJ1-1|.
CASSFTGHTEAFF
TGTGCCAGCAGCTTTACAGGGCATACTGAAGCTTTCTTT
>.|TRBV4-3|TRBJ1-3|.
CASSAGASGNTIYF
TGCGCCAGCAGCGCGGGGGCGTCCGGAAACACCATATATTTT
>TRBD1|TRBV5-1|TRBJ1-1|.
CASSSTGGTEAFF
TGCGCCAGCAGCTCCACAGGGGGCACTGAAGCTTTCTTT
>.|TRBV7-9|TRBJ1-1|once
CASSLGWAGDTEAFF
TGTGCCAGCAGCTTAGGTTGGGCAGGGGACACTGAAGCTTTCTTT
>TRBD1|TRBV18|TRBJ1-2|few
CASSPRDSPSYGYTF
TGTGCCAGCTCACCGCGGGACAGCCCCTCCTATGGCTACACCTTC
>.|TRBV15|TRBJ1-6|.
CATSHSGWGDNSPLHF
TGTGCCACCAGCCACTCTGGATGGGGGGATAATTCACCCCTCCACTTT
>.|TRBV5-1|TRBJ2-7|.
CASSLGGSPYEQYF
TGCGCCAGCAGCTTGGGAGGGTCCCCCTACGAGCAGTACTTC
>.|TRBV10-3|TRBJ2-3|.
CAIKEGPRTDTQYF
TGTGCCATCAAGGAGGGGCCGAGGACAGATACGCAGTATTTT
>.|TRBV7-2|TRBJ1-2|large
CASSLTEANYGYTF
TGTGCCAGCAGCTTGACAGAAGCTAACTATGGCTACACCTTC
>.|TRBV5-1|TRBJ2-5|.
CASSLGQLFRETQYF
TGCGCCAGCAGCTTGGGGCAACTCTTCAGGGAGACCCAGTACTTC
>TRBD1|TRBV18|TRBJ1-2|.
CASSPPGSRRGLNYGYTF
TGTGCCAGCTCACCACCGGGCAGCAGGAGGGGGCTCAACTATGGCTACACCTTC
>.|TRBV21-1|TRBJ2-5|.
CASSKEAVETQYF
TGTGCCAGCAGCAAAGAGGCGGTGGAGACCCAGTACTTC
>.|TRBV5-6|TRBJ1-4|.
CASSLGRREKLFF
TGTGCCAGCAGCTTGGGGCGTCGGGAAAAACTGTTTTTT
>.|TRBV7-2|TRBJ1-5|large
CASSTFAEIRQPQHF
TGTGCCAGCAGCACGTTCGCGGAGATTCGGCAGCCCCAGCATTTT
>.|TRBV5-5|TRBJ2-7|.
CASSLAASGDFLSYEQYF
TGTGCCAGCAGCCTTGCCGCCTCAGGGGACTTCCTCTCCTACGAGCAGTACTTC
>.|TRBV2|TRBJ2-3|.
CASRSANTDTQYF
TGTGCCAGCCGGTCAGCGAACACAGATACGCAGTATTTT
>TRBD1|TRBV6-5|TRBJ1-2|.
CASSPGGDAYGYTF
TGTGCCAGCAGCCCAGGGGGTGATGCCTATGGCTACACCTTC
>.|TRBV11-2|TRBJ1-1|.
CASSLGGSGLLSTEAFF
TGTGCCAGCAGCTTAGGGGGTTCAGGGTTGTTGAGCACTGAAGCTTTCTTT
>TRBD1|TRBV18|TRBJ2-7|.
CASTATQGVEQYF
TGTGCCAGTACCGCAACACAGGGGGTCGAGCAGTACTTC
>TRBD2|TRBV11-2|TRBJ2-7|.
CASSLDGGSEQYF
TGTGCCAGCAGCTTAGACGGGGGGAGCGAGCAGTACTTC
>TRBD1|TRBV6-5|TRBJ2-5|once
CASRAGQGGAETQYF
TGTGCCAGCAGGGCGGGACAGGGAGGAGCGGAGACCCAGTACTTC
>.|TRBV10-3|TRBJ2-1|.
CAISEQMGSYNEQFF
TGTGCCATCAGTGAACAGATGGGCTCCTACAATGAGCAGTTCTTC
>TRBD1|TRBV5-1|TRBJ1-3|.
CASSLELLPGQGNTIYF
TGCGCCAGCAGCTTGGAGTTACTACCGGGACAGGGAAACACCATATATTTT
>TRBD1|TRBV7-9|TRBJ1-2|few
CASSPTGGSNYGYTF
TGTGCCAGCAGCCCGACAGGGGGCTCTAACTATGGCTACACCTTC
>.|TRBV29-1|TRBJ2-1|once
CSVENTGSYNEQFF
TGCAGCGTTGAGAATACAGGATCCTACAATGAGCAGTTCTTC